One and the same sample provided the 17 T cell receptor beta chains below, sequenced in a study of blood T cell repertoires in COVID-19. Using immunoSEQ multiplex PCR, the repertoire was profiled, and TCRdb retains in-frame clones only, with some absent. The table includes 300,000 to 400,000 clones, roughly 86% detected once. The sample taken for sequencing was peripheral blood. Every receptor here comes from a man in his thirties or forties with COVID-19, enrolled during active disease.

The CDR3 DNA is TGCAGCGTGTTACGGACAGGGATCCAAAAAGCTTTCTTT. Translating it yields CSVLRTGIQKAFF. V gene TRBV29-1 combines with J gene TRBJ1-1; 8 bases are shared with TRBD1. Germline V gene data show CDR1 as SQVTM and CDR2 as ANQGSEA. With 6 bases clipped from V and 9 bases from J, the junction kept 12 bases outside the gene matches. The CDR3 consists of 13 residues.

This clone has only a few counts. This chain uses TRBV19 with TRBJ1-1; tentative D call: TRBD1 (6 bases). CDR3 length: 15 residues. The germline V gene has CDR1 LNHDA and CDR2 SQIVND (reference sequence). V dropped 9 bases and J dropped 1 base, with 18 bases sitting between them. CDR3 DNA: TGTGCCAGCACACCGAAAAACAGGGAGAACACTGAAGCTTTCTTT. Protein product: CASTPKNRENTEAFF.

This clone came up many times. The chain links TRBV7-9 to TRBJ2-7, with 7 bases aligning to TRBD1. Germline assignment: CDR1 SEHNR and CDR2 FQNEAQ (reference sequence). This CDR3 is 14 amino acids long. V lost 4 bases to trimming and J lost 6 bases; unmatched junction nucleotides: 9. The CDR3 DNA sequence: TGTGCCAGCAGCTCTGACAGGGTATTGAGCGAGCAGTACTTC. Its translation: CASSSDRVLSEQYF.

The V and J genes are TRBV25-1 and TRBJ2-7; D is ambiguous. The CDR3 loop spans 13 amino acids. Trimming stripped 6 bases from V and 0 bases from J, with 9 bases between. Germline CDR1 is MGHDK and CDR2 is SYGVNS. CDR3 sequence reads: CASRAGFSYEQYF. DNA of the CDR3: TGTGCCAGCAGAGCAGGATTCTCCTACGAGCAGTACTTC.

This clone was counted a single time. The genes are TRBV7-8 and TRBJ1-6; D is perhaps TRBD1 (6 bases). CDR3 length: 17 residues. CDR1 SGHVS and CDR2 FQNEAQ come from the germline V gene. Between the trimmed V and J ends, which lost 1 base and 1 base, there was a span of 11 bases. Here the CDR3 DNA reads TGTGCCAGCAGCTTAGGCAGGGGTTTATCCTATAATTCACCCCTCCACTTT. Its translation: CASSLGRGLSYNSPLHF.

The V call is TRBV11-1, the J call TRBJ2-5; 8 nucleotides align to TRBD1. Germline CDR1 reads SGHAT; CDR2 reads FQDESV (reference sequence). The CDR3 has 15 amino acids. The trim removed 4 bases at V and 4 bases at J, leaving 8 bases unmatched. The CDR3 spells CASSWGTGATETQYF. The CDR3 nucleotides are TGTGCCAGCAGCTGGGGGACAGGCGCCACAGAGACCCAGTACTTC.

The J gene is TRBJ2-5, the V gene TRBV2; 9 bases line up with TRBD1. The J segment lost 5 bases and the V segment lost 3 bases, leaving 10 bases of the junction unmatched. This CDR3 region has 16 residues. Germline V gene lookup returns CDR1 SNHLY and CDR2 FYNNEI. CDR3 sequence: CASSEQQDRGRETQYF. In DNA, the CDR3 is TGTGCCAGCAGTGAGCAGCAGGACAGGGGTCGGGAGACCCAGTACTTC.

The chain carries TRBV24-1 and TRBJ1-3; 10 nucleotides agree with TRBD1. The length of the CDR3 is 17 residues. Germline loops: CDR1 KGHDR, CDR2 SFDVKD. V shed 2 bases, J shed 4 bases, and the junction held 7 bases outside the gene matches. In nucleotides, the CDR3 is TGTGCCACCAGTGATTCCCTTGGGACAGGGGAAGGAAACACCATATATTTT. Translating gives CATSDSLGTGEGNTIYF.

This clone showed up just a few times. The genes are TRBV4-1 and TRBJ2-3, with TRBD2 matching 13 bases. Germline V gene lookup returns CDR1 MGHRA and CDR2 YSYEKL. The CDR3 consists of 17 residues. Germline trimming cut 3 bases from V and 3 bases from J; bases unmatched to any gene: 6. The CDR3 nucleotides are TGCGCCAGCAGCCACTCCATACTAGCGGGGGGGACAGATACGCAGTATTTT. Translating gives CASSHSILAGGTDTQYF.

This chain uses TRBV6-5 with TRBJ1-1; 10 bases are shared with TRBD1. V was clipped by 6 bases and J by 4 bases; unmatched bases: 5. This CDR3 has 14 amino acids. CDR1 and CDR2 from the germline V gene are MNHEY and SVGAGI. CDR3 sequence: CASRGTGALTEAFF. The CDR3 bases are TGTGCCAGCAGGGGGACAGGGGCGCTCACTGAAGCTTTCTTT.

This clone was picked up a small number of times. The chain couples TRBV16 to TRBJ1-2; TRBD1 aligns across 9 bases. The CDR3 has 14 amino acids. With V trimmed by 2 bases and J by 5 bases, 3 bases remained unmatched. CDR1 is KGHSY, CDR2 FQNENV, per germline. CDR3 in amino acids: CASSQPDRGYGYTF. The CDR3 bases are TGTGCCAGCAGCCAACCGGACAGGGGATATGGCTACACCTTC.

The CDR3 loop reads CASSLAGRAAPLGEQYF. CDR3 DNA sequence: TGTGCCAGCAGCTTAGCGGGAAGAGCGGCTCCTCTGGGAGAGCAGTACTTC. The gene calls are TRBV7-2 and TRBJ2-7, with D possibly being TRBD2 (5 bases). The CDR3 consists of 17 residues. Germline V gives CDR1 SGHTA, CDR2 FQGNSA. The V and J ends lost 0 bases and 7 bases respectively, with 22 bases between them.

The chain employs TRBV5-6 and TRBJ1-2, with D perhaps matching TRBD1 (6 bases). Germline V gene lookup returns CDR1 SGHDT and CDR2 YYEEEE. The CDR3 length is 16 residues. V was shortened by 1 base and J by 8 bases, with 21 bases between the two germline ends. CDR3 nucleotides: TGTGCCAGCAGCTTGTCCAAAGGGGGACCCCGGCAGGGCTACACCTTC. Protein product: CASSLSKGGPRQGYTF.

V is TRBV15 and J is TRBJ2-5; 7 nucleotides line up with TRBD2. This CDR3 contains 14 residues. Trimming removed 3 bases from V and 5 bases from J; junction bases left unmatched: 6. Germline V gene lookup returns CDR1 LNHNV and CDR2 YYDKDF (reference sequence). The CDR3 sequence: CATSRPSGGETQYF. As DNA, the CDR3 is TGTGCCACCAGCAGGCCTAGCGGAGGGGAGACCCAGTACTTC.

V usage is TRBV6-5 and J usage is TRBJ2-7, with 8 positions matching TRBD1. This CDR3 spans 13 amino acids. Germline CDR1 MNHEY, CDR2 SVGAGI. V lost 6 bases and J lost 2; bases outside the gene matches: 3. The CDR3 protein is CASRRQGPYEQYF. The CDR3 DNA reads TGTGCCAGCAGGCGACAGGGGCCCTACGAGCAGTACTTC.

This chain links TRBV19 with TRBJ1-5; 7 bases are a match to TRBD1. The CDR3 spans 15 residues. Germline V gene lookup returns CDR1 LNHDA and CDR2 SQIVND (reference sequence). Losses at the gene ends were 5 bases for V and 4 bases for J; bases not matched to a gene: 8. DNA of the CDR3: TGTGCCAGTAGTGGAGGACAGGTGGGGAATCAGCCCCAGCATTTT. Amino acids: CASSGGQVGNQPQHF.

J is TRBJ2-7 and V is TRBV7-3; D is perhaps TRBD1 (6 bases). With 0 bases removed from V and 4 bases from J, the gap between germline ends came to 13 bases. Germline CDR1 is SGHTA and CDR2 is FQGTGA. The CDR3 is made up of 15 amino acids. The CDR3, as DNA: TGTGCCAGCAGCTTAACGTGGGGGACACCGTACGAGCAGTACTTC. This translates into CASSLTWGTPYEQYF.